The 14 T cell receptor beta chains below were found in one sample sequenced in a study of blood T cell repertoires in COVID-19. TCRdb's copy holds only in-frame clones and misses some; the assay was immunoSEQ multiplex PCR. The table shows around 200,000 clones, with 70% to 90% occurring only once. The sequenced sample was peripheral blood. The source of these receptors is a woman aged 18 to 35 who had recovered from COVID-19.

This chain uses TRBV27 with TRBJ2-7; 9 nucleotides agree with TRBD2. V lost 6 bases and J lost 7; bases outside the gene matches: 10. Germline V gene sequence: CDR1 MNHEY, CDR2 SMNVEV (reference sequence). CDR3 length: 14 residues. The CDR3 coding sequence is TGTGCCAGCAGGGGGACTGGCGGGAGGGGAGAGCAGTACTTC. Residues: CASRGTGGRGEQYF.

The count of this clone is one. The chain employs TRBV7-9 and TRBJ1-1; 7 bases agree with TRBD1. Germline V gives CDR1 SEHNR, CDR2 FQNEAQ (reference sequence). This CDR3 region has 13 residues. The V segment lost 7 bases and the J segment 4 bases; nucleotides outside the gene matches: 6. CDR3 residues: CASTVPGGTEAFF. CDR3 coding DNA: TGTGCCAGCACCGTCCCAGGGGGCACTGAAGCTTTCTTT. The full variable domain, with the rest looked up from reference TRBV7-9 and TRBJ1-1, is DTGVSQNPRHKITKRGQNVTFRCDPISEHNRLYWYRQTLGQGPEFLTYFQNEAQLEKSRLLSDRFSAERPKGSFSTLEIQRTEQGDSAMYLCASTVPGGTEAFFGQGTRLTVV.

This chain uses TRBV2 with TRBJ1-1; 11 nucleotides line up with TRBD1. The germline V gene has CDR1 SNHLY and CDR2 FYNNEI. The CDR3 is 14 amino acids. Losses at the gene ends were 5 bases for V and 3 bases for J; bases not matched to a gene: 2. CDR3 amino acids: CASSKDRGHTEAFF. The CDR3 DNA sequence: TGTGCCAGCAGTAAGGACAGGGGGCACACTGAAGCTTTCTTT. The variable domain in full, with the rest retrieved from reference TRBV2 and TRBJ1-1, is EPEVTQTPSHQVTQMGQEVILRCVPISNHLYFYWYRQILGQKVEFLVSFYNNEISEKSEIFDDQFSVERPDGSNFTLKIRSTKLEDSAMYFCASSKDRGHTEAFFGQGTRLTVV.

V and J are TRBV5-6 and TRBJ2-1; D is undetermined. Trimming removed 6 bases at V and 0 bases at J, with 13 bases between. Germline assignment: CDR1 SGHDT and CDR2 YYEEEE. The CDR3 totals 15 residues. CDR3: CASIPTPFSYNEQFF. CDR3 nucleotides: TGTGCCAGCATCCCGACACCCTTCTCCTACAATGAGCAGTTCTTC.

V usage is TRBV10-1 and J usage is TRBJ2-3; 13 nucleotides match TRBD2. Trimming cost V 8 bases and J 3 bases; bases outside gene matches: 8. Germline-derived CDR1 and CDR2 are WNHNN and SYGVQD (reference sequence). This CDR3 spans 16 amino acids. Here the CDR3 reads CASLLAGGPRTDTQYF. CDR3 coding DNA: TGCGCCAGCTTACTAGCGGGAGGGCCGCGGACAGATACGCAGTATTTT.

V and J are TRBV6-5 and TRBJ2-1; TRBD1 might be the D (5 bases). This CDR3 has 15 amino acids. Germline loops: CDR1 MNHEY, CDR2 SVGAGI. V lost 2 bases and J lost 9, with 17 bases in between. CDR3 residues: CASSYGGAQPGEQFF. CDR3 coding DNA: TGTGCCAGCAGTTACGGTGGGGCCCAGCCTGGTGAGCAGTTCTTC.

The J gene is TRBJ1-5, the V gene TRBV6-6; TRBD1 matches at 8 bases. CDR1 is MNHNY and CDR2 is SVGAGI in the germline V gene (reference sequence). This CDR3 region has 15 residues. The junction had 6 bases not matched to a gene; V was cut back by 7 bases and J by 1 base. CDR3 nucleotide sequence: TGTGCCAGCACTACACAGGGGGGGAGCAATCAGCCCCAGCATTTT. Translation gives CASTTQGGSNQPQHF.

This clone was recorded once. The chain recombines TRBV19 with TRBJ1-4; 7 bases match TRBD1. This CDR3 region has 15 residues. Germline CDR1 and CDR2: LNHDA and SQIVND (reference sequence). Trimming at V came to 5 bases and at J to 5 bases, leaving 8 bases not matched to a gene. CDR3 sequence: CASSLPGQMNEKLFF. The CDR3 DNA reads TGTGCCAGTAGTCTCCCGGGACAGATGAATGAAAAACTGTTTTTT. Full variable domain (rest looked up from reference TRBV19 and TRBJ1-4): DGGITQSPKYLFRKEGQNVTLSCEQNLNHDAMYWYRQDPGQGLRLIYYSQIVNDFQKGDIAEGYSVSREKKESFPLTVTSAQKNPTAFYLCASSLPGQMNEKLFFGSGTQLSVL.

V and J are TRBV2 and TRBJ1-5; D unresolved. CDR3 length: 14 amino acids. Trimming cost V 0 bases and J 3 bases, with 6 bases left between them. Per germline, CDR1 SNHLY and CDR2 FYNNEI. The CDR3 reads CASSEARNNQPQHF. The CDR3 coding sequence is TGTGCCAGCAGTGAAGCGCGGAACAATCAGCCCCAGCATTTT.

The V call is TRBV5-6, the J call TRBJ2-2, with D uncertain. Germline values: CDR1 SGHDT, CDR2 YYEEEE. There are 16 residues in the CDR3. The V and J ends lost 1 base and 0 bases respectively, with 10 bases between them. For the CDR3, the DNA is TGTGCCAGCAGCTTGTTGGGCCCTACGAACACCGGGGAGCTGTTTTTT. Translating it yields CASSLLGPTNTGELFF.

CDR3 nucleotides: TGCGCCAGCAGCCAAGAAGGGGGGGGGCCTGGCGGAAACACCATATATTTT. It encodes CASSQEGGGPGGNTIYF. The chain is built from TRBV4-3 and TRBJ1-3, with D possibly matching TRBD1 (6 bases). CDR3 size: 17 residues. CDR1 is LGHNA, CDR2 YSLEER, per germline. With 0 bases removed from V and 4 bases from J, the gap between germline ends came to 16 bases.

J is TRBJ2-2 and V is TRBV2, with 7 bases identical to TRBD1. The J segment lost 6 bases and the V segment lost 2 bases, leaving 0 bases of the junction unmatched. Germline assignment: CDR1 SNHLY and CDR2 FYNNEI. This CDR3 region has 13 residues. CDR3 residues: CASSEQGAGELFF. CDR3 DNA: TGTGCCAGCAGTGAACAGGGGGCCGGGGAGCTGTTTTTT.

V gene TRBV6-6 combines with J gene TRBJ1-5; the D gene is possibly TRBD1 (5 bases). Trimming stripped 6 bases from V and 4 bases from J, with 13 bases between. This CDR3 spans 14 amino acids. The germline V gene has CDR1 MNHNY and CDR2 SVGAGI (reference sequence). The CDR3 spells CASRVGRENQPQHF. In DNA, the CDR3 is TGTGCCAGCAGGGTGGGACGGGAGAATCAGCCCCAGCATTTT.

This clone was found many times. The J gene is TRBJ2-1, the V gene TRBV4-3; TRBD2 matches at 8 bases. Trimming at V came to 0 bases and at J to 8 bases, leaving 6 bases not matched to a gene. CDR1 and CDR2 (germline): LGHNA, YSLEER. The CDR3 is 15 amino acids. The CDR3 reads CASSQDESGSDEQFF. In DNA form, the CDR3 reads TGCGCCAGCAGCCAAGATGAGAGCGGGAGCGATGAGCAGTTCTTC.